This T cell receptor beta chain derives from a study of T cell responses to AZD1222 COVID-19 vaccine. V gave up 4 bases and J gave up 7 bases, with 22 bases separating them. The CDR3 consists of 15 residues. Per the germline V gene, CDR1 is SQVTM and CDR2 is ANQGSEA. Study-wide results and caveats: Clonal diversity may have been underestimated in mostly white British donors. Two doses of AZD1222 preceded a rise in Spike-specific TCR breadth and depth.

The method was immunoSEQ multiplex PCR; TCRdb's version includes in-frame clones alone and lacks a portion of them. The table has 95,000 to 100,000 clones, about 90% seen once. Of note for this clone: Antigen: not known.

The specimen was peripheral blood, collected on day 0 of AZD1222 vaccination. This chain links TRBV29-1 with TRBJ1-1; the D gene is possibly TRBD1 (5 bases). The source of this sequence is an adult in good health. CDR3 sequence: CSVGSPGHLIGEAFF. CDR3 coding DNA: TGCAGCGTTGGAAGTCCCGGACACCTTATCGGTGAAGCTTTCTTT.